This T cell receptor (beta chain) was sequenced during a study of blood T cells in healthy people across ages. In each sample, at least 7 million PBMCs were isolated. This clonotype was picked up a small number of times. V was pared by 1 base and J by 4 bases, with 6 bases between. CDR1 is SEHNR, CDR2 FQNEAQ, per germline (reference sequence). This CDR3 contains 13 residues. A J-beta primer mix and a sample-barcoded 5' primer were used in a second PCR of about 6 to 12 cycles. The yield of each sample was at least 2.5 million CDR3-containing paired-end reads. TCRdb ran MiXCR on the 5' RACE reads and lists one entry per CDR3 protein. Counted here are about 1 million distinct CDR3 sequences, almost 25% occurring once; the ten biggest clones make up about 0.69%. These sequences were also reported in another study, on T cells of mothers and their children. That source adds: No persistent microchimeric T cell clones were detected.

Material for sequencing was blood. This TCR was sampled from a girl aged 2-10 years in good health. The rearrangement links TRBV7-9 to TRBJ2-3; D is unresolved. CDR3 amino acids: CASSLGMADTQYF. The CDR3 nucleotides are TGTGCCAGCAGCTTAGGGATGGCAGATACGCAGTATTTT.